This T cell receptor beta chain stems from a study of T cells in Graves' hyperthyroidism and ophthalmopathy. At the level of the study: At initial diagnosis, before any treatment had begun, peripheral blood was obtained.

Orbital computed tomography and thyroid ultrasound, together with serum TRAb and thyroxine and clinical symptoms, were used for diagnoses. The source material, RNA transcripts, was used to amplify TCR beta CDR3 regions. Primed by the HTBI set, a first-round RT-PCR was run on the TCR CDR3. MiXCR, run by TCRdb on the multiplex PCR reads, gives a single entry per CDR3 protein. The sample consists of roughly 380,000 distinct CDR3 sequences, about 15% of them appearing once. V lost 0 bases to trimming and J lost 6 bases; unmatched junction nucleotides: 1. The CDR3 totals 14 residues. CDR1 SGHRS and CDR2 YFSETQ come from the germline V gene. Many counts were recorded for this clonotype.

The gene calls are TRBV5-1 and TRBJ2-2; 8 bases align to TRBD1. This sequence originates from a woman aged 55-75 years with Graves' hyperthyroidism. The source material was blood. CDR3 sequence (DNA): TGCGCCAGCAGCTTGGGGACAGGGCCCGGGGAGCTGTTTTTT. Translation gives CASSLGTGPGELFF.